The rows below give T cell receptor beta chains drawn from one sample of a study of identical twins. TCRdb re-analysed the 5' RACE reads in MiXCR, keeping a single row per CDR3 protein. The sample lists more than 600,000 distinct CDR3 sequences; around a sixth were seen once. This sample was also put to use in a study of T cells expressing NK-cell markers.

Sequences were obtained from PBMCs. Every receptor here comes from a woman under 30 in good health. Both conserved end residues are part of each CDR3. The D gene is left open where the match is weak. Expanded clones are given a class, and other clones once, few, many or no size at all.

d_call	clone_size	v_call	j_call	cdr3_aa	cdr3_nt
TRBD2	few	TRBV20-1	TRBJ2-5	CSAPGGGQETQYF	TGCAGTGCTCCCGGCGGGGGACAAGAGACCCAGTACTTC
TRBD1	many	TRBV5-1	TRBJ2-1	CASSLTGGEQFF	TGTGCCAGCAGTTTAACAGGGGGGGAGCAGTTCTTC
NA	NA	TRBV21-1	TRBJ2-7	CARLAGGSPYEQYF	TGTGCCAGACTAGCGGGAGGGAGTCCCTACGAGCAGTACTTC
NA	NA	TRBV19	TRBJ1-6	CASRSRDSPLHF	TGTGCCAGTAGGAGTAGGGATTCACCCCTCCACTTT
NA	NA	TRBV24-1	TRBJ2-1	CATSGTGTPGTYNEQFF	TGTGCCACCAGTGGTACCGGGACCCCGGGGACGTACAATGAGCAGTTCTTC
NA	NA	TRBV6-2/TRBV6-3	TRBJ1-1	CASTFQGENTEAFF	TGTGCCAGCACATTCCAGGGAGAGAACACTGAAGCTTTCTTT
NA	NA	TRBV5-3	TRBJ2-7	CARSFVLYSEQYF	TGTGCCAGAAGCTTCGTCCTCTACAGCGAGCAGTACTTC
NA	NA	TRBV7-3	TRBJ2-5	CASSLWAGVGETQYF	TGTGCCAGCAGCTTATGGGCAGGGGTGGGAGAGACCCAGTACTTC
TRBD1	few	TRBV10-3	TRBJ1-2	CAITRDSGKMGYTF	TGTGCCATCACACGGGACAGCGGCAAAATGGGCTACACCTTC
NA	NA	TRBV20-1	TRBJ1-1	CSASDSGTEAFF	TGCAGTGCCTCCGACAGTGGAACTGAAGCTTTCTTT
TRBD2	NA	TRBV12-3/TRBV12-4	TRBJ2-7	CASSLVGGGLAGGQYRREQYF	TGTGCCAGCAGTTTAGTGGGTGGGGGACTAGCGGGAGGCCAATATCGTCGCGAGCAGTACTTC
NA	few	TRBV20-1	TRBJ1-2	CSADYSPGEGGGYGYTF	TGCAGTGCTGATTATAGCCCCGGTGAGGGAGGTGGATATGGCTACACCTTC
NA	few	TRBV5-1	TRBJ2-1	CASSLDSTYNEQFF	TGCGCCAGCAGCTTGGACAGCACCTACAATGAGCAGTTCTTC
NA	NA	TRBV6-5	TRBJ2-1	CASSYLYEQFF	TGTGCCAGCAGTTACCTTTATGAGCAGTTCTTC
TRBD1	NA	TRBV29-1	TRBJ2-7	CSVGSGQGSEQYF	TGCAGCGTTGGGTCGGGACAGGGGAGCGAGCAGTACTTC
TRBD1	few	TRBV19	TRBJ1-5	CASSIWQGDQPQHF	TGTGCCAGTAGTATTTGGCAGGGGGATCAGCCCCAGCATTTT
TRBD1	few	TRBV4-2	TRBJ2-7	CASSQSQDRGLTYEQYF	TGTGCCAGCAGCCAATCCCAAGACAGGGGCCTTACCTACGAGCAGTACTTC
TRBD1	few	TRBV11-2	TRBJ2-1	CASSQGVNEQFF	TGTGCCAGCAGCCAGGGGGTAAATGAGCAGTTCTTC
NA	NA	TRBV27	TRBJ2-5	CASGLVEQETQYF	TGTGCCAGCGGGTTGGTAGAGCAAGAGACCCAGTACTTC
TRBD2	many	TRBV5-1	TRBJ2-1	CASSRTSGRANEQFF	TGCGCCAGCAGCCGGACTAGCGGGAGGGCCAATGAGCAGTTCTTC
TRBD1	few	TRBV18	TRBJ2-7	CASSPDRVYYEQYF	TGTGCCAGCTCACCTGACAGGGTTTACTACGAGCAGTACTTC
NA	few	TRBV20-1	TRBJ1-6	CRAEWLGNSPLHF	TGCAGGGCCGAGTGGCTGGGCAATTCACCCCTCCACTTT
NA	few	TRBV2	TRBJ2-1	CAGVSRSNEQFF	TGTGCCGGTGTCTCCCGGTCCAATGAGCAGTTCTTC
NA	NA	TRBV20-1	TRBJ1-1	CSASKGGARTEAFF	TGCAGTGCTAGTAAGGGGGGCGCTCGGACTGAAGCTTTCTTT
NA	few	TRBV10-2	TRBJ1-1	CASRGTAEAFF	TGCGCCAGCAGAGGGACGGCTGAAGCTTTCTTT
NA	NA	TRBV30	TRBJ2-5	CAWTGAPGKKTQYF	TGTGCCTGGACGGGAGCCCCGGGCAAAAAGACCCAGTACTTC
TRBD1	NA	TRBV6-1	TRBJ2-1	CASSPGTGDLTSEQFF	TGTGCCAGCAGCCCCGGGACAGGGGATCTCACGAGTGAGCAGTTCTTC
NA	few	TRBV9	TRBJ2-3	CASSERESSTDTQYF	TGTGCCAGCAGCGAGCGTGAATCTAGCACAGATACGCAGTATTTT
NA	few	TRBV12-3/TRBV12-4	TRBJ2-7	CASSPGRLSSYEQYF	TGTGCCAGCAGTCCAGGGCGCCTTAGCTCCTACGAGCAGTACTTC
NA	few	TRBV6-2/TRBV6-3	TRBJ2-1	CASRPPIPYNEQFF	TGTGCCAGCAGACCCCCTATCCCCTACAATGAGCAGTTCTTC
NA	NA	TRBV10-3	TRBJ2-7	CAISGGEGTVGEQYF	TGTGCCATCAGTGGGGGAGAGGGAACCGTCGGCGAGCAGTACTTC
TRBD2	NA	TRBV12-3/TRBV12-4	TRBJ2-3	CASSYMAGVSDTQYF	TGTGCCAGCAGTTATATGGCGGGGGTGTCAGATACGCAGTATTTT
NA	few	TRBV20-1	TRBJ1-1	CSARDWDTDEAFF	TGCAGTGCTAGAGATTGGGACACAGATGAAGCTTTCTTT
NA	NA	TRBV18	TRBJ2-1	CASSPQQYVDNEQFF	TGTGCCAGCTCACCCCAACAGTATGTCGACAATGAGCAGTTCTTC
NA	few	TRBV5-6	TRBJ2-7	CASSFGSLGLEQYF	TGTGCCAGCAGCTTTGGTTCTTTAGGGCTCGAGCAGTACTTC
NA	NA	TRBV5-6	TRBJ1-1	CASSYPTETTEAFF	TGTGCCAGCAGCTACCCGACAGAAACCACTGAAGCTTTCTTT
NA	NA	TRBV25-1	TRBJ1-2	CASSEGTLRRYGYTF	TGTGCCAGCAGTGAGGGGACATTGAGGAGGTATGGCTACACCTTC
TRBD2	NA	TRBV12-3/TRBV12-4	TRBJ2-3	CACSLALSGTSGTDTQYF	TGTGCCTGCAGTTTAGCGCTATCCGGGACTAGCGGCACAGATACGCAGTATTTT
TRBD1	NA	TRBV7-7	TRBJ2-5	CASSAGTGAETQYF	TGTGCCAGCAGCGCCGGGACAGGGGCGGAGACCCAGTACTTC
TRBD1	few	TRBV11-3	TRBJ1-2	CASSSPGTGVYGYTF	TGTGCCAGCAGCTCCCCCGGGACAGGGGTTTATGGCTACACCTTC
NA	few	TRBV10-3	TRBJ2-7	CAISGGQFYEQYF	TGTGCCATCAGCGGTGGACAGTTCTACGAGCAGTACTTC
TRBD1	NA	TRBV5-1	TRBJ2-2	CASRLTGRARNTGELFF	TGCGCCAGCCGATTGACAGGGCGCGCGAGAAACACCGGGGAGCTGTTTTTT
TRBD1	NA	TRBV7-9	TRBJ1-4	CASSLGQTTNEKLFF	TGTGCCAGCAGCTTGGGACAGACAACTAATGAAAAACTGTTTTTT
TRBD2	NA	TRBV6-1	TRBJ2-7	CASSLYTSGSQYF	TGTGCCAGCAGTCTTTATACTAGCGGCTCTCAGTACTTC
NA	few	TRBV15	TRBJ1-4	CATSRDLARVEKLFF	TGTGCCACCAGCAGAGATCTAGCCCGGGTTGAAAAACTGTTTTTT
NA	NA	TRBV7-8	TRBJ2-7	CASSQVAGARSYEQYF	TGTGCCAGCAGCCAGGTTGCGGGGGCGCGATCCTACGAGCAGTACTTC
NA	NA	TRBV20-1	TRBJ2-3	CSVLAGGAGTDTQYF	TGCAGTGTACTGGCTGGCGGGGCGGGGACAGATACGCAGTATTTT
TRBD2	NA	TRBV20-1	TRBJ2-1	CSAIPGLAGVGEQFF	TGCAGTGCTATCCCGGGACTAGCGGGAGTGGGTGAGCAGTTCTTC
NA	few	TRBV5-1	TRBJ2-2	CASSLAIAGLPTKNTGELFF	TGCGCCAGCAGCTTGGCCATTGCGGGACTCCCGACGAAGAACACCGGGGAGCTGTTTTTT
NA	NA	TRBV6-1	TRBJ2-7	CASSVGIGDEQYF	TGTGCCAGCTCGGTAGGAATTGGCGACGAGCAGTACTTC
TRBD2	many	TRBV4-2	TRBJ2-7	CASSQGGAGVEQYF	TGTGCCAGCAGCCAAGGTGGAGCGGGGGTTGAGCAGTACTTC
NA	NA	TRBV6-1	TRBJ2-5	CASRLIGPGETQYF	TGTGCCAGCAGACTTATTGGACCCGGGGAGACCCAGTACTTC
NA	NA	TRBV24-1	TRBJ2-2	CATSEGATRGSGELFF	TGTGCCACCAGTGAGGGGGCGACGAGGGGATCCGGGGAGCTGTTTTTT
TRBD1	NA	TRBV7-9	TRBJ2-7	CASSFLRTGPYEQYF	TGTGCCAGCAGTTTTTTACGGACAGGACCCTACGAGCAGTACTTC
NA	few	TRBV27	TRBJ2-1	CASSGGSSWGGEQFF	TGTGCCAGCAGTGGCGGGTCCTCTTGGGGAGGCGAGCAGTTCTTC
NA	NA	TRBV6-6	TRBJ1-1	CASIGGVGAFF	TGTGCCAGCATTGGGGGGGTAGGGGCTTTCTTT
TRBD1	NA	TRBV20-1	TRBJ1-4	CSANTDRLNEKLFF	TGCAGTGCCAACACGGACAGGTTAAATGAAAAACTGTTTTTT
TRBD2	few	TRBV12-3/TRBV12-4	TRBJ2-3	CASSGTSGGERDTQYF	TGTGCCAGCAGTGGGACTAGCGGGGGGGAGAGAGATACGCAGTATTTT
NA	NA	TRBV11-2	TRBJ2-5	CASSPSWPGGGETQYF	TGTGCCAGCAGCCCAAGCTGGCCGGGGGGCGGGGAGACCCAGTACTTC
NA	NA	TRBV5-1	TRBJ1-4	CASSYGGRPNEKLFF	TGCGCCAGCAGCTACGGGGGACGACCTAATGAAAAACTGTTTTTT